What follows are 18 T cell receptor beta chains derived from one specimen sequenced in a study of regulatory T cells in long-lasting Graves disease. Assembly of TCR beta libraries relied on iRepertoire HTBI primers together with Arm-PCR of CDR3 regions. Using its own MiXCR run on the multiplex PCR reads, TCRdb lists one record per CDR3 protein. The sample records hundreds of thousands of distinct CDR3 sequences, more than 15% being singletons. Regarding time point: newly diagnosed GD, antithyroid drugs for less than 3 months. The TCR library used RNA extracted from PBMCs. This same sample was also taken into another study, of T cells in Graves' hyperthyroidism and ophthalmopathy.

The specimen comprised peripheral blood mononuclear cells (PBMCs), sampled at new diagnosis, from a patient treated with antithyroid drugs. These receptors originate from a man younger than 35 with Graves disease.

This clonotype has a handful of counts. The genes are TRBV3-1 and TRBJ2-1; 9 bases map to TRBD2. Germline values: CDR1 LGHDT, CDR2 YNNKEL (reference sequence). There are 18 residues in the CDR3. The ends lost 1 base at V and 7 bases at J; junction bases unmatched: 14. CDR3 nucleotides: TGTGCCAGCAGCCAAGTCCATAGCGGGGGAACCGGTCGGAATGAGCAGTTCTTC. It encodes CASSQVHSGGTGRNEQFF.

Note on this clonotype: A clone one base away is much larger, so this may be a read error. The chain has TRBV7-3 and TRBJ2-3, with unresolved D. Trimming shortened V by 3 bases and J by 0 bases, and 4 bases separated the two germline ends. Germline values: CDR1 SGHTA, CDR2 FQGTGA. The CDR3 is 13 amino acids. The CDR3 loop is CASSFASTDTQYF. CDR3 coding DNA: TGTGCCAGCAGCTTCGCTAGCACAGATACGCAGTATTTT.

The J gene is TRBJ1-5, the V gene TRBV7-8; D unresolved. Between the trimmed V and J ends, which lost 7 bases and 0 bases, there was a span of 13 bases. CDR1 and CDR2 from the germline V gene are SGHVS and FQNEAQ. This CDR3 is 15 amino acids long. Here the CDR3 DNA reads TGTGCCAGCAAAAGGACGGCCTATAGCAATCAGCCCCAGCATTTT. Protein sequence: CASKRTAYSNQPQHF.

This clonotype was counted many times. The chain uses TRBV5-1 and TRBJ2-1; weak D call: TRBD2 (6 bases). V lost 6 bases and J 1 base, leaving 11 bases between the germline ends. Germline lookup yields CDR1 SGHRS and CDR2 YFSETQ. This CDR3 has 14 residues. Here the CDR3 DNA reads TGCGCCAGCACCGCGGAGGGGTCCTACAATGAGCAGTTCTTC. Translated: CASTAEGSYNEQFF.

Concerning this clonotype: A read error likely explains this, since a far larger clone differs by one base. The chain employs TRBV28 and TRBJ2-1; a weak D match, TRBD2 (6 bases). Germline CDR1 and CDR2: MDHEN and SYDVKM. The CDR3 length is 16 residues. Trimming shortened V by 5 bases and J by 10 bases, and 24 bases separated the two germline ends. In nucleotides, the CDR3 is TGTGCCAGCAGTCCTCGGGACTCTCGAGGGTCCTACGAGCAGTTCTTC. The encoded protein is CASSPRDSRGSYEQFF.

This clonotype was observed a handful of times. V and J are TRBV20-1 and TRBJ2-7; 12 nucleotides match TRBD2. CDR1 and CDR2 from the germline V gene are DFQATT and SNEGSKA (reference sequence). V shed 2 bases, J shed 6 bases, and the junction held 11 bases outside the gene matches. The CDR3 runs to 16 residues. CDR3 in DNA: TGCAGTGCTAGAAGGTTAGAAACTAGCGGGAGGAGCGAGCAGTACTTC. Translating it yields CSARRLETSGRSEQYF.

V usage is TRBV15 and J usage is TRBJ1-5, with unresolved D. Germline CDR1 LNHNV, CDR2 YYDKDF (reference sequence). The V gene lost 4 bases and the J gene lost 7 bases, with 17 bases spanning the gap. The length of the CDR3 is 15 residues. The CDR3 sequence is CATSMAYDRRQPQHF. The CDR3 DNA reads as TGTGCCACCAGCATGGCATACGATCGGCGGCAGCCCCAGCATTTT.

Many counts were recorded for this clonotype. This chain uses TRBV13 with TRBJ1-2; D uncertain. V lost 4 bases to trimming and J lost 0 bases, with 12 bases between them. Per germline, CDR1 PRHDT and CDR2 FYEKMQ (reference sequence). This CDR3 region has 15 residues. CDR3 sequence: CASSSPPVANYGYTF. The CDR3 DNA follows: TGTGCCAGCAGCTCTCCTCCAGTAGCTAACTATGGCTACACCTTC.

This chain connects TRBV9 to TRBJ2-7, with D possibly TRBD2 on 6 matching bases. Trimming removed 4 bases at V and 4 bases at J, with 12 bases between. Germline CDR1 and CDR2: SGDLS and YYNGEE. There are 13 residues in the CDR3. In DNA form, the CDR3 reads TGTGCCAGCAGCTCCAGCGGGCAATACGAGCAGTACTTC. It codes for CASSSSGQYEQYF.

This clonotype was picked up a small number of times. In nucleotides, the CDR3 is TGTGCCAGCAGCCCGGACAGCTTGGGCGAGCAGTACTTC. This encodes CASSPDSLGEQYF. The chain combines TRBV14 with TRBJ2-5; maybe TRBD1 (6 bases). The J call may not be correct, given that the DNA end is closer to TRBJ2-7. From germline, CDR1 is SGHDN and CDR2 FVKESK. The CDR3 runs to 13 residues.

The chain joins TRBV6-1 to TRBJ2-5; possibly TRBD1 or TRBD2 for D (5 bases each). The V and J ends lost 2 bases and 2 bases respectively, with 9 bases between them. Germline lookup yields CDR1 MNHNS and CDR2 SASEGT. The CDR3 runs 14 residues. The CDR3 here is CASSERGPQETQYF. The CDR3 nucleotides are TGTGCCAGCAGTGAAAGGGGACCGCAAGAGACCCAGTACTTC.

This clonotype was counted a few times. The rearrangement joins TRBV20-1 to TRBJ1-5; the D is unclear. Germline-derived CDR1 and CDR2 are DFQATT and SNEGSKA (reference sequence). The CDR3 length is 16 residues. Trimming removed 0 bases from V and 2 bases from J, with 14 bases in between. CDR3 nucleotide sequence: TGCAGTGCTAGAGACGAGGGAGTCTGGGGCAATCAGCCCCAGCATTTT. This translates into CSARDEGVWGNQPQHF.

Many counts were recorded for this clonotype. The rearrangement uses TRBV18 and TRBJ2-5; 10 nucleotides match TRBD1. Trimming removed 2 bases from V and 4 bases from J; junction bases left unmatched: 1. The CDR3 contains 14 residues. Germline V CDR1 and CDR2: KGHSH, LQKENI. CDR3 in amino acids: CASSPWTGGETQYF. The DNA of the CDR3 is TGTGCCAGCTCACCATGGACAGGGGGAGAGACCCAGTACTTC.

This clonotype has a handful of counts. The chain is built from TRBV6-1 and TRBJ1-3, with 7 bases lining up with TRBD1. Germline V gene lookup returns CDR1 MNHNS and CDR2 SASEGT. The CDR3 runs to 17 residues. The trim removed 5 bases at V and 0 bases at J, leaving 10 bases unmatched. CDR3 sequence: CASSQRQGLISGNTIYF. CDR3 in DNA: TGTGCCAGCAGTCAGAGACAGGGCCTGATCTCTGGAAACACCATATATTTT.

This clonotype showed up just a few times. V gene TRBV6-2 or TRBV6-3 combines with J gene TRBJ2-7; perhaps TRBD2 as D (5 bases). The germline CDR1 and CDR2 sequences are MNHEY and SVGEGT. The V gene lost 4 bases and the J gene lost 4 bases, with 11 bases spanning the gap. The CDR3 runs 13 residues. CDR3 sequence: CASSSQPGYEQYF. The CDR3 region has the DNA TGTGCCAGCAGTTCTCAGCCGGGGTACGAGCAGTACTTC.

The chain has TRBV30 and TRBJ1-4; 9 positions agree with TRBD1. Losses at the gene ends were 2 bases for V and 6 bases for J; bases not matched to a gene: 4. The V gene's germline CDR1 is GTSNPN and CDR2 SVGIG (reference sequence). The CDR3 sequence is 14 residues long. The CDR3, as DNA: TGTGCCTGGAGTAAACGGACAGGGGATGAAAAACTGTTTTTT. Its protein product is CAWSKRTGDEKLFF.

This chain connects TRBV6-2 or TRBV6-3 to TRBJ1-4; possibly TRBD1 for D (6 bases). Germline values: CDR1 MNHEY, CDR2 SVGEGT. Between the trimmed V and J ends, which lost 8 bases and 3 bases, there was a span of 19 bases. This CDR3 is built from 16 residues. The CDR3 DNA sequence: TGTGCCAGCGGGGGGGGGGCACTCACTCCTAATGAAAAACTGTTTTTT. Its protein product is CASGGGALTPNEKLFF.

This sequence joins TRBV10-3 and TRBJ1-1, with D possibly matching TRBD1 (5 bases). The germline CDR1 and CDR2 sequences are ENHRY and SYGVKD. The CDR3 is made up of 15 amino acids. Trimming stripped 2 bases from V and 1 base from J, with 11 bases between. CDR3 bases: TGTGCCATCAGTGAGCAACCAACAGGGAACACTGAAGCTTTCTTT. It codes for CAISEQPTGNTEAFF.